The clone carrying this T cell receptor (beta chain) was picked up a small number of times. The data belong to a study of CD8+CD57+ T cells in acquired aplastic anemia. Across the whole study: The DNA of sorted CD4+ and CD8+ cells averaged roughly 3 ug.

Before being chosen for sequencing, patients had shown CD8+CD57+ cell expansion by flow cytometry. For CDR3 and TCR beta VDJ profiling, genomic DNA was the template used. TCRdb itself ran the reads through MiXCR, one entry per CDR3 protein. The sample has 400,000 to 600,000 distinct CDR3 sequences, roughly 34% seen once. The CDR3 is made up of 15 amino acids. Germline V CDR1 and CDR2: SGHRS, YFSETQ. Between the trimmed V and J ends, which lost 0 bases and 4 bases, there was a span of 10 bases. The sequencing sample was made of sorted CD4+, CD8+, or CD8+CD57+ T cells (not recorded which) from PBMCs. The genes are TRBV5-1 and TRBJ2-2, with D possibly being TRBD2 (5 bases). The TCR originated in a human donor with aplastic anemia. CDR3 amino acids: CASSLERGGTGELFF. The CDR3 bases are TGCGCCAGCAGCTTGGAACGGGGTGGCACCGGGGAGCTGTTTTTT.